This TCR beta chain was captured by sequencing in a study of blood T cells in healthy people across ages. It was approximately 10 milliliters of peripheral blood that were drawn from each donor. Total RNA amounts of at least 5.5 micrograms were extracted per sample. The V end lost 2 bases, the J end lost 2 bases, and 12 bases lay between the germline ends. The CDR3 contains 15 residues. Germline CDR1 reads SGHTA; CDR2 reads FQGNSA. Overall study results and limits: Age advanced and TCR beta diversity per million T cells fell, roughly linearly.

With respect to this clonotype: Antigen unknown.

The authors ran a second PCR of 7 to 11 cycles using a sample-barcoded 5' primer and a J-beta primer mix. TCRdb processed the 5' RACE reads anew with MiXCR; each CDR3 protein has one entry. The repertoire has approximately 800,000 distinct CDR3 sequences, approximately 25% of them found once; the top ten carry roughly 3.5%. This same sample was also part of a study on T cells of mothers and their children. That report adds: Several children, together with their three healthy Caucasian mothers, made up the donors.

The receptor was isolated from a boy aged 5-17 years in good health. The sequenced material came from blood. V and J are TRBV7-2 and TRBJ2-5; tentatively, D is TRBD1 or TRBD2 (5 bases each). The CDR3 protein is CASSLRDLAQETQYF. The CDR3 DNA reads TGTGCCAGCAGCTTAAGGGACCTAGCACAAGAGACCCAGTACTTC.